This TCR beta chain stems from a study of metastatic and nonmetastatic thyroid tumors. From the PCR reads, TCRdb re-called clones with MiXCR. The profile shows 30,000 to 40,000 clones, around 23% of them singletons. There were no patients who had received any treatment before thyroid surgery. The CDR3 runs to 16 residues. V lost 2 bases, J lost 9 bases, and 13 bases stayed unmatched. Germline CDR1 is SGHAT and CDR2 is FQNNGV. This sequence joins TRBV11-2 and TRBJ2-1, with TRBD2 matching over 7 bases. The material sequenced was tumor tissue. This receptor was identified in a male donor with papillary thyroid cancer or a benign thyroid nodule (not recorded which). Some clones in this sample may be carry-over from other donors' samples. In nucleotides, the CDR3 is TGTGCCAGCAGCTTACAACAGCGGGACCCAGGCGGTGAGCAGTTCTTC. This translates into CASSLQQRDPGGEQFF.